This T cell receptor beta chain was profiled in a study of beta chain features in type 1 diabetes. Study-wide results and limits: The study found moderately but significantly shorter TCRB CDR3s in all four CD4+ subsets of Type 1 diabetes patients. Within patients, naive, central memory and Treg TCRB repertoires seemed more similar than within healthy donors. Possible PCR preference for shorter templates applied equally to patients and controls. More deletions and fewer insertions at VDJ junctions were found in patients with type 1 diabetes.

A remark on this clone: Its antigen remains unknown.

Trimming shortened V by 3 bases and J by 2 bases, and 8 bases separated the two germline ends. Germline V gene data show CDR1 as SGHDT and CDR2 as YYEEEE. The CDR3 extends over 13 amino acids. Every bit of the isolated RNA underwent reverse transcription, so sequencing read expressed TCRB transcripts. Around 3.57 million reads was the average for naive, central memory and regulatory T cell samples. Only in-frame clones appear in the TCRdb table, and some are missing; sequencing was by immunoSEQ multiplex PCR. The top ten clones hold more than 0.015% of a sample with about 270,000 clones, about 13% of them seen once.

The chain combines TRBV5-6 with TRBJ1-2, with D perhaps TRBD1 (6 bases). What was sequenced was naive CD4+ T cells from blood. The sequence came from a man aged 30 to 39 with type 1 diabetes. The CDR3 DNA sequence: TGTGCCAGCAGCTCAACAGGGAACTATGGCTACACCTTC. It yields the protein CASSSTGNYGYTF.